This record covers a single T cell receptor beta chain. This clone was detected a few times. Its antigen is currently not known. Per-base quality was not reported, and no clone a single base away is much larger than it. The immunoSEQ Assay, a bias-controlled multiplex PCR, was used to amplify TCRbeta CDR3 regions from genomic DNA. Per the authors' processing: The number of nucleated cells in each sample was estimated from the amplification of reference gene primers within the assay. To quantify the absolute abundance of each unique TCRbeta CDR3 rearrangement, sequence reads were collapsed and filtered. For each sample, productive Simpson clonality was calculated as the square root of Simpson's diversity index over productive rearrangements. TCRdb mirrors the immuneACCESS table, restricted to in-frame sequences. Some clones are absent from its copies; in checked studies, under half trace to an unresolved V gene, and the reason for the others is unknown. V, J and clone size are those of that table, while D and trimming were read from the DNA. This sample lists 220,000 or so clones; 82% were detected once. The ten most abundant clones make up about 3.3% of the sample.

The data belong to a study of blood T cell repertoires in COVID-19 (dated by TCRdb to 2018 to 2021). With regard to the full study: The collaborator samples originated in the United States, Italy and Spain and spanned the acute and convalescent phases of COVID-19. The repertoires were released in a freely available public database intended as a resource for research on the immune response to SARS-CoV-2. The samples were drawn from the first 160 participants of the ongoing ImmuneRACE study and from 950 to 1,500 subjects provided by 6 global collaborators. The material from the prospective study consisted of cDNA or gDNA derived from T cells, B-cell-depleted T cells, or PBMCs. Deeply sampled blood TCRbeta repertoires from subjects exposed to, actively infected with, or recovered from COVID-19 were included in the dataset. Where available, HLA class I and class II types were taken from metadata supplied by the sample provider and were not determined by assay-based typing. A de-identified subject ID, COVID-19 status, age in years and sex were almost always included in the sample metadata. Results and caveats for the whole study, not just this receptor: The amount of clinical and demographic metadata varied by source and participant and was provided uncurated.

Enrolling through a virtual design, the prospective study's participants ranged in age from roughly 18 to 89 years and lived across about two dozen United States geographic areas. Cohort assignment in the prospective study relied on participant-reported clinical history from a screening survey and a study questionnaire. Recovered participants in ImmuneRACE Cohort 3 were defined by two consecutive negative NP/OP PCR tests, clearance by a healthcare professional, or resolution of symptoms. In the prospective study, whole blood, serum and a nasopharyngeal or oropharyngeal swab were collected from each participant by mobile phlebotomists. Participants in the prospective study had the option to provide additional blood draws and questionnaires over a roughly 2-month period. Blood samples from the prospective study were shipped frozen or at room temperature prior to DNA extraction. Per the germline V gene (reference sequence), MNHEY is the CDR1 and SMNVEV is the CDR2. Trimming at the junction amounts to 5 bases on V and 6 bases on J, and the germline ends lie 20 bases apart. There are 15 amino acids in the CDR3, from cysteine to phenylalanine inclusive. The DNA shown is the 45-base CDR3, in frame from base 1.

The sequence joins TRBV27 to TRBJ2-7; a weak D assignment points to TRBD2 (6 bases agree). Sequenced sample: PBMCs or T cells enriched from blood (not recorded which). The TCR comes from a woman aged 60-75 years who had recovered from COVID-19. The base sequence is TGTGCCAGCAGTCGAGGGGCGGGGAGCTTTACCGAGCAGTACTTC. Its protein reads: CASSRGAGSFTEQYF.